These 7 T cell receptor beta chains share one sample of origin, sequenced in a study of tumor-infiltrating lymphocytes in primary liver carcinoma. Germline DNA was also extracted, while the blood RNA originated from unsorted whole blood. The investigators made TCR beta cDNA from roughly 0.55 ug total RNA, using a constant-region primer. TCR beta libraries came from three nested multiplex PCR rounds using slightly modified ARM-PCR. The first two PCR rounds used TRBV1-TRBV30 forward primers with a C-beta reverse primer, roughly 10 cycles each. TCRdb reanalysed the multiplex PCR reads using MiXCR and keeps one entry per CDR3 protein. The top ten clones hold roughly 76% of a sample with some 180,000 distinct CDR3 sequences, 60% of them seen once. Sequencing used peripheral blood. These receptors were obtained from a man aged 35-49 years with primary liver carcinoma and hepatitis B virus infection.

Comments on this clonotype: Since a much larger clone is just one base distant, this may be a read error. The chain carries TRBV6-1 and TRBJ2-5; the D is unclear. V lost 4 bases to trimming and J lost 1 base, with 13 bases between them. The germline V gene encodes CDR1 MNHNS and CDR2 SASEGT. The CDR3 sequence is 15 residues long. DNA of the CDR3: TGTGCCAGCAGTGGAGAACGTAACGTCCAAGAGACCCAGTACTTC. Translated: CASSGERNVQETQYF.

As regards this clonotype: At one boundary the junction diverges from the germline segment, which might be a read error. The chain joins TRBV6-2 or TRBV6-3 to TRBJ1-1, with D perhaps matching TRBD1 (5 bases). The V gene's germline CDR1 is MNHEY and CDR2 SVGEGT. This CDR3 has 13 amino acids. The CDR3 region has the DNA TGTGCCAGCAGTCCCGTCAGGGTAACTGAAGTTTTCTTT. It is translated as CASSPVRVTEVFF.

V and J are TRBV6-6 and TRBJ1-4, with 9 bases matching TRBD1. CDR1 and CDR2 from the germline V gene are MNHNY and SVGAGI (reference sequence). V trimming: 4 bases; J trimming: 4 bases; junction bases outside the gene matches: 1. This CDR3 region has 14 residues. The CDR3 DNA follows: TGTGCCAGCAGTTCGGGACAGGGTAATGAAAAACTGTTTTTT. Residues: CASSSGQGNEKLFF.

As to this clonotype: A read error is likely, as this CDR3 ends without the conserved phenylalanine or tryptophan. The chain has TRBV10-3 and TRBJ2-2, with 7 bases aligning to TRBD1. This CDR3 has 14 amino acids. V shed 7 bases and J 5 bases; nucleotides not matched to a gene: 7. Looked up from germline, CDR1 is ENHRY and CDR2 is SYGVKD. The CDR3 spells CAIKGGSLTGELFL. CDR3 nucleotides: TGTGCCATCAAAGGGGGCTCACTAACCGGGGAGCTGTTTCTT.

V usage is TRBV11-2 and J usage is TRBJ2-7; D is undetermined. Trimming removed 5 bases from V and 6 bases from J, with 20 bases in between. The CDR3 has 15 residues. Germline V gene lookup returns CDR1 SGHAT and CDR2 FQNNGV. CDR3 nucleotides: TGTGCCAGCAGCCCAGAGGAGTCTAGTCGTCCCGAGCAGTACTTC. It yields the protein CASSPEESSRPEQYF.

This chain links TRBV12-3 or TRBV12-4 with TRBJ2-3; D is perhaps TRBD2 (7 bases). Trimming cost V 5 bases and J 11 bases, with 26 bases left between them. This CDR3 spans 16 amino acids. The CDR3 is CASSPRLAGERGGQYF. The CDR3, as DNA: TGTGCCAGCAGTCCGCGACTAGCCGGAGAGAGAGGGGGGCAGTATTTT.

In its sample, this clonotype was seen a few times. V is TRBV5-6 and J is TRBJ2-1, with unresolved D. The CDR3 is 15 amino acids. V was clipped by 1 base and J by 8 bases, with 16 bases between them. Germline assignment: CDR1 SGHDT and CDR2 YYEEEE. CDR3 protein: CASSLTSNVRDEQFF. The CDR3 bases are TGTGCCAGCAGCTTGACAAGTAATGTTCGAGATGAGCAGTTCTTC.